This TCR beta chain was identified during a study of T-cell memory formation after mild COVID-19. As for the study in general: For the most part, TCR clusters were specific to one donor. Study-wide results and caveats: Contracting CD8+ clones were enriched in EMRA, CD4+ mainly in CM and EM.

Germline-derived CDR1 and CDR2 are LNHDA and SQIVND (reference sequence). There are 15 residues in the CDR3. After removal of 8 bases from V and 6 bases from J, the junction contained 7 bases not matched to a gene. As for this clonotype: Its specificity is not known.

TCRdb independently ran MiXCR on the 5' RACE reads; one entry per CDR3 protein. The sample has approximately 490,000 distinct CDR3 sequences; roughly 22% are singletons. Sequencing input: PBMCs or a T cell subset sorted from them (not recorded which). V is TRBV19 and J is TRBJ2-2; 12 positions agree with TRBD1. The TCR was taken from an adult woman who had mild COVID-19 (a few samples of this study predate the infection). Cell type and time point are not known. The CDR3 region is CASFLGTGGSGELFF. The CDR3 region has the DNA TGTGCCAGTTTTCTTGGGACAGGGGGCTCCGGGGAGCTGTTTTTT.